This T cell receptor (beta chain) is from a study of T cells after yellow fever vaccination. Study-level points and caveats: A weaker but faster secondary response was observed, peaking on day 5 versus 15. Most clones from primary vaccination were detected again post-booster (approximately 96% CD4, around 90% CD8). Just a small share of clonotypes turned up in the CD4 compartment as well as the CD8 compartment.

This clonotype occurred a few times. TCRdb ran MiXCR on the 5' RACE reads and lists one entry per CDR3 protein. This table holds roughly 96,000 distinct CDR3 sequences, about 8.4% found once. Sample: CD8+ T cells not binding an NS4B(214-222) dextramer, sorted from PBMCs, taken roughly 14 days after the first yellow fever vaccination. This TCR was recovered from a man younger than 35 who received the YFV17D yellow fever vaccine.

CDR3 nucleotide sequence: TGCAGCGTTGAAAGTGTAGGCGACGGCACAGATACGCAGTATTTT. It codes for CSVESVGDGTDTQYF. This chain joins TRBV29-1 and TRBJ2-3; D gene unclear. CDR1 and CDR2 from the germline V gene are SQVTM and ANQGSEA. The CDR3 loop spans 15 amino acids. The V end lost 2 bases, the J end lost 1 base, and 13 bases lay between the germline ends.